These T cell receptor beta chains were read from a single sample in a study of identical twins. TCRdb reprocessed the 5' RACE reads via MiXCR and lists one record per CDR3 protein. The repertoire includes hundreds of thousands of distinct CDR3 sequences, roughly 18% of them detected once, and less than 15% sits in the top ten. A further study also used this sample, focusing on T cells expressing NK-cell markers.

The sample was PBMCs. The receptors were sampled from a woman between 18 and 29 years old in good health. CDR3s include the opening cysteine and the closing phenylalanine or tryptophan. A D gene is named only where the DNA matches it firmly. Clone size is shown for a subset of rows, as once, few, many or a class of expanded clone.

CDR3 DNA	CDR3 protein	CDR3 length	D gene	V gene	clone size	J gene
TGCAGTGCTTCGGGACGGTCGAACACTGAAGCTTTCTTT	CSASGRSNTEAFF	13	NA	TRBV20-1	few	TRBJ1-1
TGTGCCAGCGGGGTAGGAGATACGCAGTATTTT	CASGVGDTQYF	11	NA	TRBV7-6	NA	TRBJ2-3
TGCAGTGCTAGAGATGTCGGGCTAGGGACTATCCGCCCCCAGTATTTT	CSARDVGLGTIRPQYF	16	TRBD2	TRBV20-1	NA	TRBJ2-3
TGTGCCAGCAGTCCCGGCCCAGGGGGGACCCAGTACTTC	CASSPGPGGTQYF	13	TRBD1	TRBV6-2/TRBV6-3	few	TRBJ2-5
TGTGCCAGCAGCTTAGCCTGGGAGTTAGAGACCCAGTACTTC	CASSLAWELETQYF	14	NA	TRBV7-6	few	TRBJ2-5
TGCGCCAGCAGCTTGCCGGGGGGGGCCTACGAGCAGTACTTC	CASSLPGGAYEQYF	14	TRBD2	TRBV5-1	few	TRBJ2-7
TGTGCCAGCAGCTTGGGGGACTTTGAGCAGTTCTTC	CASSLGDFEQFF	12	NA	TRBV7-2	NA	TRBJ2-1
TGTGCCAGCAGCTGGGGAGGACTAGTCGGTGAGCAGTACTTC	CASSWGGLVGEQYF	14	TRBD2	TRBV5-5	NA	TRBJ2-7
TGTGCCATCAGTGAGTCACCGGGGAGTCAAGAGACCCAGTACTTC	CAISESPGSQETQYF	15	NA	TRBV10-3	few	TRBJ2-5
TGTGCCAGCAGTTTCGAAGCCGAGCAGTACTTC	CASSFEAEQYF	11	NA	TRBV12-3/TRBV12-4	NA	TRBJ2-7
TGCAGTGCTAGAGTAGGCTTGTCGCGTGAGCAGTTCTTC	CSARVGLSREQFF	13	NA	TRBV20-1	few	TRBJ2-1
TGTGCCAGCAGCTTCAGGAGGACAGCAACAAGCGAGACCCAGTACTTC	CASSFRRTATSETQYF	16	NA	TRBV7-9	NA	TRBJ2-5
TGTGCCAGCAGCCACAGTTTGTGGAAGACGAACACTGAAGCTTTCTTT	CASSHSLWKTNTEAFF	16	NA	TRBV6-2/TRBV6-3	few	TRBJ1-1
TGTGCCAGCAGTGATTCCGAGAGCACTGAAGCTTTCTTT	CASSDSESTEAFF	13	NA	TRBV6-1	NA	TRBJ1-1
TGCAGCGTTGTAGCGGGAGGACTCGAGCAGTACTTC	CSVVAGGLEQYF	12	TRBD2	TRBV29-1	NA	TRBJ2-7
TGTGCCAGCAGCCCAAATACCGGGGCTGGCAGAGAGCAGTTCTTC	CASSPNTGAGREQFF	15	NA	TRBV7-2	NA	TRBJ2-1
TGTGCCAGCAGCTTAGGGCGTGTCACTGAAGCTTTCTTT	CASSLGRVTEAFF	13	NA	TRBV7-8	many	TRBJ1-1
TGCAGCGTTGAAGATAGTGCAAAACTGTTTTTT	CSVEDSAKLFF	11	NA	TRBV29-1	few	TRBJ1-4
TGTGCCAGCAGTTACAGGAACCCGGCGGTAGGCGATGAGCAGTTCTTC	CASSYRNPAVGDEQFF	16	NA	TRBV6-5	few	TRBJ2-1
TGTGCCAGCAGCCAATACGGGCAGGGGAACACTGAAGCTTTCTTT	CASSQYGQGNTEAFF	15	NA	TRBV3-1	NA	TRBJ1-1
TGTGCCAGCAGTTTAGATGGGACATTACACAATGAGCAGTTCTTC	CASSLDGTLHNEQFF	15	NA	TRBV27	few	TRBJ2-1
TGCAGTGCTAGTGAAACCGGGACTAGCGCGTACAATGAGCAGTTCTTC	CSASETGTSAYNEQFF	16	TRBD2	TRBV20-1	NA	TRBJ2-1
TGTGCCAGCTCACTGATAGAGGCAGGGGCCTACGAGCAGTACTTC	CASSLIEAGAYEQYF	15	NA	TRBV18	NA	TRBJ2-7
TGTGCCAGCAGTTTATTTTCTGAACCTTATGGCTACACCTTC	CASSLFSEPYGYTF	14	NA	TRBV12-3/TRBV12-4	once	TRBJ1-2
TGCAGTGCTAGAGGACTAGCGGGGGTGTACAATGAGCAGTTCTTC	CSARGLAGVYNEQFF	15	TRBD2	TRBV20-1	many	TRBJ2-1
TGTGCCAGCAGTTACGTTCAGACTCTGAACACTGAAGCTTTCTTT	CASSYVQTLNTEAFF	15	NA	TRBV6-5	NA	TRBJ1-1
TGTGCCAGCAGCCCTAGCGGGGCGGGGAACACCGGGGAGCTGTTTTTT	CASSPSGAGNTGELFF	16	TRBD2	TRBV4-2	NA	TRBJ2-2
TGTGCCAGCAGTACGCGCGGCTCAACTAGCTCCTACGAGCAGTACTTC	CASSTRGSTSSYEQYF	16	NA	TRBV12-3/TRBV12-4	NA	TRBJ2-7
TGCAGCGTTGTGGAGACTAGCGGTTTCTCCTACGAGCAGTACTTC	CSVVETSGFSYEQYF	15	TRBD2	TRBV29-1	NA	TRBJ2-7
TGTGCCAGCAGTCCGGACAGGGCGGATCAGCCCCAGCATTTT	CASSPDRADQPQHF	14	TRBD1	TRBV12-3/TRBV12-4	NA	TRBJ1-5
TGTGCCAGCAGCCAACCAGGGCTGGGCACTGAAGCTTTCTTT	CASSQPGLGTEAFF	14	NA	TRBV3-1	NA	TRBJ1-1
TGTGCCAGCAGCGAGAGACCGGACACCGGCGGCTACACCTTC	CASSERPDTGGYTF	14	NA	TRBV3-1	NA	TRBJ1-2
TGCGCCAGCAGCGTTCTGGGGGATGAAAAACTGTTTTTT	CASSVLGDEKLFF	13	NA	TRBV5-1	NA	TRBJ1-4
TGTGCCAGCAGGCTAGGCCCTAGCAGGGCAGATACGCAGTATTTT	CASRLGPSRADTQYF	15	NA	TRBV7-2	few	TRBJ2-3
TGTGCCAGCAGTTTCGCGAGCTCCTACGAGCAGTACTTC	CASSFASSYEQYF	13	NA	TRBV27	NA	TRBJ2-7
TGCAGTGCTAGACCAGCCGGGTCGGGGCTATACAATGAGCAGTTCTTC	CSARPAGSGLYNEQFF	16	NA	TRBV20-1	few	TRBJ2-1
TGTGCCAGCAGTGATTCTAGCGGGGGCCCTAATGAGCAGTTCTTC	CASSDSSGGPNEQFF	15	TRBD2	TRBV6-1	many	TRBJ2-1
TGTGCCAGCAGATCGACTAGCGGTCAAGAGACCCAGTACTTC	CASRSTSGQETQYF	14	TRBD2	TRBV2	few	TRBJ2-5
TGTGCCAGCAGTTTCCGACAGGTCGTCACTGAAGCTTTCTTT	CASSFRQVVTEAFF	14	NA	TRBV12-3/TRBV12-4	few	TRBJ1-1
TGTGCTAGTGGACGTCCCGGGACAGGGCATGGCTACACCTTC	CASGRPGTGHGYTF	14	TRBD1	TRBV12-5	NA	TRBJ1-2
TGTGCCAGCAGCTTATCTGGGGGCTCCTACGAGCAGTACTTC	CASSLSGGSYEQYF	14	NA	TRBV27	many	TRBJ2-7
TGTGCCACCAGTGTAGGTACAGATACGCAGTATTTT	CATSVGTDTQYF	12	NA	TRBV24-1	many	TRBJ2-3
TGCAGTTATACAGGGGAAGGTGATGAGCAGTTCTTC	CSYTGEGDEQFF	12	TRBD1	TRBV20-1	few	TRBJ2-1
TGTGCTAGTGGTTTGCCGCGAGAGACAGGTTACAATGAGCAGTTCTTC	CASGLPRETGYNEQFF	16	NA	TRBV12-5	NA	TRBJ2-1
TGCAGCGTTGACAGGGGGGAAACAGATACGCAGTATTTT	CSVDRGETDTQYF	13	NA	TRBV29-1	few	TRBJ2-3
TGTGCTGGAAGGGACAGAACCCTAGACTATGGCTACACCTTC	CAGRDRTLDYGYTF	14	TRBD1	TRBV6-1	few	TRBJ1-2
TGTGCCAGCAGTGCTTTGACCCAAGAGACCCTGTACTTC	CASSALTQETLYF	13	NA	TRBV6-1	NA	TRBJ2-5
TGCGCCAGCAGCCCTTGGGACAGCCCGAACACCGGGGAGCTGTTTTTT	CASSPWDSPNTGELFF	16	TRBD1	TRBV5-1	NA	TRBJ2-2
TGTGCCAGCAGTCATGGGGGACAGGGCTTTTTGGGGCAGTTCTTC	CASSHGGQGFLGQFF	15	TRBD1	TRBV12-3/TRBV12-4	once	TRBJ2-1
TGTGCCAGCAGCGTTAGAATTCAACAAGAGACCCAGTACTTC	CASSVRIQQETQYF	14	NA	TRBV7-9	NA	TRBJ2-5
TGTGCCAGCAGCCAGGAACTCCGGACAGTAACCTACGAGCAGTACTTC	CASSQELRTVTYEQYF	16	NA	TRBV4-2	few	TRBJ2-7
TGTGCCAGCAGCTTAGTTCGAGGTAGCGGGCACCCCTCCTACGAGCAGTACTTC	CASSLVRGSGHPSYEQYF	18	TRBD2	TRBV11-2	NA	TRBJ2-7
TGTGCCAGCAGTTTAAGGTACAGGGGAGGAGAGGGTGAGCAGTTCTTC	CASSLRYRGGEGEQFF	16	NA	TRBV11-3	few	TRBJ2-1
TGTGCCAGCTCCACGGTGCGGGAGACCGAGCAGTACTTC	CASSTVRETEQYF	13	TRBD2	TRBV18	NA	TRBJ2-7
TGTGCCAGCAGTTTTCTCCTCGGGACTAGCGGAGATACGCAGTATTTT	CASSFLLGTSGDTQYF	16	TRBD2	TRBV12-3/TRBV12-4	NA	TRBJ2-3
TGCAGTGCGCAACGCTACCGATCTAGGCAGGGGAACACTGAAGCTTTCTTT	CSAQRYRSRQGNTEAFF	17	NA	TRBV20-1	NA	TRBJ1-1